The next 14 T cell receptor beta chains were all read from a single sample in a study of blood T cell repertoires in COVID-19. Using immunoSEQ multiplex PCR, the repertoire was profiled, and TCRdb retains in-frame clones only, with some absent. Among approximately 350,000 clones, about 90% were seen once, and the ten largest hold about 2.9%. The sample was peripheral blood. These receptors were collected from a woman younger than 45 with COVID-19, enrolled during active disease.

The CDR3 spells CASSEGGPASSTDTQYF. The CDR3 DNA sequence: TGCGCCAGCAGCGAGGGGGGGCCTGCTTCTAGCACAGATACGCAGTATTTT. The rearrangement joins TRBV4-1 to TRBJ2-3; TRBD2 might be the D (7 bases). Germline CDR1 reads MGHRA; CDR2 reads YSYEKL. With 5 bases removed from V and 0 bases from J, the gap between germline ends came to 18 bases. The CDR3 is made up of 17 amino acids.

Remarks on this clone: Compared with germline, one end of the junction differs, possibly owing to a read error. The rearrangement joins TRBV28 to TRBJ2-2, with D possibly TRBD1 on 5 matching bases. The germline CDR1 and CDR2 sequences are MDHEN and SYDVKM. The CDR3 has 12 residues. CDR3 sequence reads: CLAGSGTGELFF. CDR3 sequence (DNA): TGCCTTGCAGGGTCGGGCACCGGGGAGCTGTTTTTT.

This rearrangement joins TRBV27 to TRBJ2-1; 9 bases are a match to TRBD1. V lost 7 bases, J lost 6 bases, and 7 bases stayed unmatched. The CDR3 covers 14 residues. Germline V gene lookup returns CDR1 MNHEY and CDR2 SMNVEV (reference sequence). CDR3 nucleotides: TGTGCCAGCACCGGGACAGGGAGGGGCAATGAGCAGTTCTTC. It codes for CASTGTGRGNEQFF.

V is TRBV29-1 and J is TRBJ2-1; D gene uncertain. Germline CDR1 reads SQVTM; CDR2 reads ANQGSEA. This CDR3 region has 8 residues. This CDR3 reads CTDNEQFF. CDR3 sequence (DNA): TGCACAGACAATGAGCAGTTCTTC.

The chain couples TRBV7-2 to TRBJ1-3, with 7 bases that match TRBD1. Per germline, CDR1 SGHTA and CDR2 FQGNSA. The trim removed 1 base at V and 4 bases at J, leaving 7 bases unmatched. There are 16 residues in the CDR3. Here the CDR3 reads CASSLGGTGVGNTIYF. The CDR3 DNA follows: TGTGCCAGCAGCTTAGGGGGAACAGGGGTCGGAAACACCATATATTTT.

CDR3 nucleotides: TGTGCCAGCAGGGGGACAGTATGGTCCTACGAGCAGTACTTC. Amino acids: CASRGTVWSYEQYF. The rearrangement links TRBV6-5 to TRBJ2-7; 7 bases agree with TRBD1. The length of the CDR3 is 14 residues. Trimming took 6 bases from V and 1 from J; bases not matched to a gene: 6. Germline CDR1 is MNHEY and CDR2 is SVGAGI.

J is TRBJ1-1 and V is TRBV30; D is ambiguous. CDR1 GTSNPN and CDR2 SVGIG come from the germline V gene (reference sequence). The CDR3 extends over 13 amino acids. V lost 3 bases to trimming and J lost 2 bases, with 10 bases between them. The CDR3 is CAWRIALNTEAFF. In DNA form, the CDR3 reads TGTGCCTGGAGAATCGCACTCAACACTGAAGCTTTCTTT.

The V and J genes are TRBV6-5 and TRBJ2-7, with D hard to call. The germline V gene encodes CDR1 MNHEY and CDR2 SVGAGI. The CDR3 length is 13 residues. Trimming took off 6 bases at V and 6 bases at J, with 15 bases between the two ends. This chain's CDR3 is CASSRPQGGEQYF. The CDR3, as DNA: TGTGCCAGCAGCCGCCCCCAAGGCGGCGAGCAGTACTTC.

The CDR3 DNA reads TGCGCCAGCAGCGACTATAATGAGCAGTTCTTC. Protein sequence: CASSDYNEQFF. The chain links TRBV4-3 to TRBJ2-1; TRBD2 is a possible D gene (5 bases). Germline V gene sequence: CDR1 LGHNA, CDR2 YSLEER. The germline V and J ends were trimmed by 5 bases and 7 bases, with 6 bases remaining between them. The CDR3 consists of 11 residues.

The V and J genes are TRBV5-4 and TRBJ2-5, with 8 bases fitting TRBD2. Germline lookup yields CDR1 SGHNT and CDR2 YYREEE (reference sequence). The CDR3 runs to 14 residues. Losses at the gene ends were 4 bases for V and 3 bases for J; bases not matched to a gene: 5. This chain's CDR3 is CASSPELAEETQYF. CDR3 sequence (DNA): TGTGCCAGCAGCCCAGAACTAGCGGAAGAGACCCAGTACTTC.

This clone occurred many times. The rearrangement links TRBV9 to TRBJ1-5; a weak D match, TRBD1 (5 bases). V lost 0 bases to trimming and J lost 0 bases, with 19 bases between them. Germline assignment: CDR1 SGDLS and CDR2 YYNGEE. The CDR3 spans 19 residues. The CDR3 DNA is TGTGCCAGCAGCGTAGTTTCGTTTTATACGGACACTAGCAATCAGCCCCAGCATTTT. As protein: CASSVVSFYTDTSNQPQHF.

This chain joins TRBV19 and TRBJ1-6; TRBD1 agrees at 7 bases. The V segment lost 6 bases and the J segment 7 bases; nucleotides outside the gene matches: 9. Germline values: CDR1 LNHDA, CDR2 SQIVND (reference sequence). The CDR3 consists of 15 residues. This CDR3 reads CASSQQGFGNSPLHF. CDR3 in DNA: TGTGCCAGTAGCCAACAGGGGTTTGGGAATTCACCCCTCCACTTT.

The V and J genes are TRBV5-1 and TRBJ2-3; 7 bases are shared with TRBD1. The ends lost 0 bases at V and 4 bases at J; junction bases unmatched: 2. The CDR3 length is 14 residues. Germline CDR1 reads SGHRS; CDR2 reads YFSETQ. CDR3 sequence: CASSLEGTADTQYF. The CDR3 DNA reads TGCGCCAGCAGCTTGGAAGGGACAGCAGATACGCAGTATTTT.

This chain's CDR3 is CAWSLTSRQGAGEKLFF. The CDR3 coding sequence is TGTGCCTGGAGCCTAACCTCTCGGCAGGGGGCAGGTGAAAAACTGTTTTTT. The rearrangement links TRBV30 to TRBJ1-4, with 8 nucleotides matching TRBD1. Germline V lookup: CDR1 GTSNPN, CDR2 SVGIG (reference sequence). CDR3 size: 17 residues. With 3 bases clipped from V and 7 bases from J, the junction kept 16 bases outside the gene matches.